A few counts support the clone carrying this T cell receptor beta chain. Both TCR beta VDJ combination and CDR3 sequence profiling were carried out. Genomic DNA was the template for this profiling. TCRdb fed the reads into MiXCR, producing one record per CDR3 protein. Here the sample spans under 350,000 distinct CDR3 sequences, approximately 60% being singletons. This specimen comes from a study of CD8+CD57+ T cells in acquired aplastic anemia. All patients picked for sequencing had shown, by flow cytometry, an expansion of CD8+CD57+ cells. The sequence derives from a human donor with aplastic anemia. Input material: sorted CD4+, CD8+, or CD8+CD57+ T cells (not recorded which) from PBMCs.

For the CDR3, the DNA is TGTGCCACCAGTGAACAGAACTATGGCTACACCTTC. Its translation is CATSEQNYGYTF. The V and J genes are TRBV24-1 and TRBJ1-2, with D uncertain. This CDR3 comprises 12 residues. The germline gives CDR1 KGHDR, CDR2 SFDVKD. The V and J ends lost 4 bases and 2 bases respectively, with 4 bases between them.